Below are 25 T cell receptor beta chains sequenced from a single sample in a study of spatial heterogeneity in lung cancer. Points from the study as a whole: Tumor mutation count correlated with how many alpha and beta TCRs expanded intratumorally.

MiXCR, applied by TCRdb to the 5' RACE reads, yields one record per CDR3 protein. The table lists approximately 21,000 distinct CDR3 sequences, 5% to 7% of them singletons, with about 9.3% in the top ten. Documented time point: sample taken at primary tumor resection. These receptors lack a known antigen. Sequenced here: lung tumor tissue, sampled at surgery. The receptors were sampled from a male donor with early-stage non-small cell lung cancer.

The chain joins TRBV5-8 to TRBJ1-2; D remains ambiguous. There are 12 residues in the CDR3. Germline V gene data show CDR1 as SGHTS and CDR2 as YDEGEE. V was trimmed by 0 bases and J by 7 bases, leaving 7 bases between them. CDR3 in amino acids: CASSLGAIGYTF. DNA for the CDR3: TGTGCCAGCAGCTTGGGCGCAATTGGCTACACCTTC.

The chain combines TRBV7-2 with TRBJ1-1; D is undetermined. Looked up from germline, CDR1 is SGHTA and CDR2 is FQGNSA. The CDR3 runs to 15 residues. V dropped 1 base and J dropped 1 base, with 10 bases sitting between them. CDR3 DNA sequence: TGTGCCAGCAGCTTAGAACGGTCTGGGAACACTGAAGCTTTCTTT. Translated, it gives CASSLERSGNTEAFF.

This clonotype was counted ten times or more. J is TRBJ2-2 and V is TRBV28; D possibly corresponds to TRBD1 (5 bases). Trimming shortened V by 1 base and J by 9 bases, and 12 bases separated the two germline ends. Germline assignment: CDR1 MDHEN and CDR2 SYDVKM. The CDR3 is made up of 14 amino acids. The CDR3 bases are TGTGCCAGCAGTTTATCGCAGGGATCCCGGGAGCTGTTTTTT. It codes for CASSLSQGSRELFF. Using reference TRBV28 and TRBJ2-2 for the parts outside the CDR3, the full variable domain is DVKVTQSSRYLVKRTGEKVFLECVQDMDHENMFWYRQDPGLGLRLIYFSYDVKMKEKGDIPEGYSVSREKKERFSLILESASTNQTSMYLCASSLSQGSRELFFGEGSRLTVL.

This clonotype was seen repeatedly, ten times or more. Here the CDR3 reads CASSRTGLGEKLFF. CDR3 bases: TGTGCCAGCAGCCGCACAGGGCTTGGCGAAAAACTGTTTTTT. This chain links TRBV7-9 with TRBJ1-4; possible D gene TRBD1, 6 bases. Between the trimmed V and J ends, which lost 5 bases and 8 bases, there was a span of 15 bases. The CDR3 consists of 14 residues. Germline CDR1 SEHNR, CDR2 FQNEAQ (reference sequence).

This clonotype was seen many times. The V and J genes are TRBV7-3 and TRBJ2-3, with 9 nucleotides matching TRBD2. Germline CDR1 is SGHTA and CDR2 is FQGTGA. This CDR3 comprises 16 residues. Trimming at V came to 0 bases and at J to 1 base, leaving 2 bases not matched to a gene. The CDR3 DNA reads TGTGCCAGCAGCTTAACTAGCGGGAGTGGCACAGATACGCAGTATTTT. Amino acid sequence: CASSLTSGSGTDTQYF.

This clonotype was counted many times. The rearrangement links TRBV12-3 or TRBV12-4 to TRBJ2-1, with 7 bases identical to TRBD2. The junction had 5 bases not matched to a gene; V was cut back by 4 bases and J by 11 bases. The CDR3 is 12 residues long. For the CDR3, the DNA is TGTGCCAGCAGTTCCACTAGCGATCAGCAGTTCTTC. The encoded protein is CASSSTSDQQFF.

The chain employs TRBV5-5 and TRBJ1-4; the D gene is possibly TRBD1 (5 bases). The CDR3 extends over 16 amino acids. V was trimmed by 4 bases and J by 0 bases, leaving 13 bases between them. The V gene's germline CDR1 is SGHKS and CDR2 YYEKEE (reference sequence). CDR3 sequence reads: CASSLYRGATNEKLFF. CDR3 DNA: TGTGCCAGCAGCCTATACCGGGGCGCAACTAATGAAAAACTGTTTTTT.

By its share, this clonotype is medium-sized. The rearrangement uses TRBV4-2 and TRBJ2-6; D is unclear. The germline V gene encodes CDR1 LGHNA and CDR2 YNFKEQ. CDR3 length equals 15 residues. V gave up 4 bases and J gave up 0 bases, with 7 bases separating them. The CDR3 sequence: CASSPRTSGANVLTF. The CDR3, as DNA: TGTGCCAGCAGCCCGAGGACCTCTGGGGCCAACGTCCTGACTTTC.

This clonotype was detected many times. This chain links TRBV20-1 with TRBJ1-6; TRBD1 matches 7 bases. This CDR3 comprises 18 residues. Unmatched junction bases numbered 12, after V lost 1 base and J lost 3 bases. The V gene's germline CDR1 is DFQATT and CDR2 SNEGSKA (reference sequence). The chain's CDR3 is CSARVHRDRYFYNSPLHF. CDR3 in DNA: TGCAGTGCTAGAGTCCACCGGGACAGATACTTCTATAATTCACCCCTCCACTTT.

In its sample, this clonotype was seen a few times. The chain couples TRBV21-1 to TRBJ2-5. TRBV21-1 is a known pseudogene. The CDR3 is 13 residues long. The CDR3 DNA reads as TGTGCCAGCAGCCACAGAATCCAAGAGACCCAGTACTTC. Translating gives CASSHRIQETQYF.

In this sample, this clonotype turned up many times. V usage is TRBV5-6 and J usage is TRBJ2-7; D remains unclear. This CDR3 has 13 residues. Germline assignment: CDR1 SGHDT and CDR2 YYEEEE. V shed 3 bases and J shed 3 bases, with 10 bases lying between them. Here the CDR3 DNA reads TGTGCCAGCAGCTGGCAGACGAACTACGAGCAGTACTTC. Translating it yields CASSWQTNYEQYF.

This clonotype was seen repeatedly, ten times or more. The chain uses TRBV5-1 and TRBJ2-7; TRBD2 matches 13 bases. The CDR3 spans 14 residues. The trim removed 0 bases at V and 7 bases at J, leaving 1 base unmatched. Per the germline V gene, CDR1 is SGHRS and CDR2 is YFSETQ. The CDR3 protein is CASSLAGLAGEQYF. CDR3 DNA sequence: TGCGCCAGCAGCTTGGCGGGACTAGCGGGGGAGCAGTACTTC.

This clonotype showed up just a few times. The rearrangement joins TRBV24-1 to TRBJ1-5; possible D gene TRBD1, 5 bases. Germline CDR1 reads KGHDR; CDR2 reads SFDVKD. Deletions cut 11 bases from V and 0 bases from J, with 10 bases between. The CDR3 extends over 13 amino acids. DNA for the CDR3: TGTGCCAGCCAGGGTTTTAGCAATCAGCCCCAGCATTTT. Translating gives CASQGFSNQPQHF.

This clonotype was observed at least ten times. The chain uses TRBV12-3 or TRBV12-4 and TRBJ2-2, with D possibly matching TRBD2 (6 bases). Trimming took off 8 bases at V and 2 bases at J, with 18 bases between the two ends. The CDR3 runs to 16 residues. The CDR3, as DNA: TGTGCCAGCCGAGGGGATAGCGGACCAAACACCGGGGAGCTGTTTTTT. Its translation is CASRGDSGPNTGELFF.

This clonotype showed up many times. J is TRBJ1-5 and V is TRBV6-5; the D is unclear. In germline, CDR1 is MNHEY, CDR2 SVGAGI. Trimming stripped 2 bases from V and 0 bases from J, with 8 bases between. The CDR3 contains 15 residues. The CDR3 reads CASSYTSDSNQPQHF. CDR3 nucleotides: TGTGCCAGCAGTTACACCAGTGATAGCAATCAGCCCCAGCATTTT.

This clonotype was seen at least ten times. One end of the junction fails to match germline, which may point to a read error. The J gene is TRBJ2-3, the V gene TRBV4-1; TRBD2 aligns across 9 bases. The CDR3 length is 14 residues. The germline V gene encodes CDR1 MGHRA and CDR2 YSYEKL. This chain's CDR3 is CASSGGGAGDTQYF. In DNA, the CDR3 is TGTGCCAGCAGCGGCGGGGGGGCTGGCGATACGCAGTATTTT.

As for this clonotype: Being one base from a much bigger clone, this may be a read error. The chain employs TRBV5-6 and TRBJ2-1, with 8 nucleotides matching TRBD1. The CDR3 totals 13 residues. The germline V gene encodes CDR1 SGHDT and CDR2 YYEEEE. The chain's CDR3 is CVSTVDRVGEQFF. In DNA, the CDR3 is TGTGTCAGCACCGTGGACAGGGTGGGTGAGCAGTTCTTC.

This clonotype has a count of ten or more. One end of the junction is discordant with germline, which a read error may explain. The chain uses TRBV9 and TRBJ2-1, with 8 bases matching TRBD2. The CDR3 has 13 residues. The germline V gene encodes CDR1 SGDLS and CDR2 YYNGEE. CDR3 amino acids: CASSAATRGGWDF. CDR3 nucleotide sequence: TGTGCCAGCAGCGCCGCTACCCGGGGGGGATGGGACTTC.

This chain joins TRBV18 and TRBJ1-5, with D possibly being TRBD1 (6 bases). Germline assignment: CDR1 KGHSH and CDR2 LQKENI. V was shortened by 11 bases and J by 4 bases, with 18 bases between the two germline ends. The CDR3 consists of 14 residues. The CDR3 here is CASAERGSNQPQHF. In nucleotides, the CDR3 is TGTGCCTCCGCCGAAAGGGGGAGTAATCAGCCCCAGCATTTT.

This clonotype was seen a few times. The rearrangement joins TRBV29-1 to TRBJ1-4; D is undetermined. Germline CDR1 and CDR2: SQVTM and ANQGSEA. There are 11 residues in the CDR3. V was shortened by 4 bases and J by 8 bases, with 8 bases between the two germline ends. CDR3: CSVGGSEKLFF. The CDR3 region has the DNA TGCAGCGTTGGAGGAAGCGAAAAACTGTTTTTT.

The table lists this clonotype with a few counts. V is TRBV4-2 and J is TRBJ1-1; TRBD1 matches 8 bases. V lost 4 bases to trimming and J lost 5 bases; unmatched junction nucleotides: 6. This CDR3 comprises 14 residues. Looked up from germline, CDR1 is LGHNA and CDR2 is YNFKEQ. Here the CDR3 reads CASSLGQGDTEAFF. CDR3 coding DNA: TGTGCCAGCAGCCTAGGACAGGGTGATACTGAAGCTTTCTTT.

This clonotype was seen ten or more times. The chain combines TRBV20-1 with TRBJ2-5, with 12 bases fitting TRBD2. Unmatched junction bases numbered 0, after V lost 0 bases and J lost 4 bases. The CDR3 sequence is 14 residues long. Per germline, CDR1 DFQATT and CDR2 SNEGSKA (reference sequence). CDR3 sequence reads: CSARETSGRETQYF. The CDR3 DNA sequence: TGCAGTGCTAGAGAGACTAGCGGGAGAGAGACCCAGTACTTC.

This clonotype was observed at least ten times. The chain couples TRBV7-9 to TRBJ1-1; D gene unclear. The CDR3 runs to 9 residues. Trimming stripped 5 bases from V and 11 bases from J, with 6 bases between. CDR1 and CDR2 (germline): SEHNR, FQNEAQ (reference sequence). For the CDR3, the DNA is TGTGCCAGCAGCGCCAGGGCTTTCTTT. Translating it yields CASSARAFF.

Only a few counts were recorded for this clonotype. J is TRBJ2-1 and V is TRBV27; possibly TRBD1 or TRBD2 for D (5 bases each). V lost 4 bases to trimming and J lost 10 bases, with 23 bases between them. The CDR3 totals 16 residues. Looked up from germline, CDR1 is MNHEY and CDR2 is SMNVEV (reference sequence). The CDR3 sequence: CASSSWDGAPSGEQFF. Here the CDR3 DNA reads TGTGCCAGCAGTTCGTGGGACGGGGCCCCATCAGGGGAGCAGTTCTTC.

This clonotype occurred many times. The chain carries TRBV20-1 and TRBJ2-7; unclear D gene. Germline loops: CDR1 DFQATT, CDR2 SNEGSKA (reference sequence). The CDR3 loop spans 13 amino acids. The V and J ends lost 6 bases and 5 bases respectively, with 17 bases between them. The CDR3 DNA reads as TGCAGTGCCCTAGGGAACTCTCGAGACGAGCAGTACTTC. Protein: CSALGNSRDEQYF.